Following are 14 T cell receptor beta chains from one sample sequenced in a study of cytomegalovirus exposure and HLA in healthy donors. The table came from immunoSEQ multiplex PCR; TCRdb's copy has only in-frame clones and leaves some out. This table holds around 220,000 clones, 88% found once. The sample comprised PBMCs. All receptors come from a woman younger than 35 in good health and CMV-seronegative.

Only a few counts were recorded for this clone. The chain links TRBV6-4 to TRBJ1-4; 9 positions match TRBD1. Germline V gene lookup returns CDR1 MRHNA and CDR2 SNTAGT. After removal of 4 bases from V and 8 bases from J, the junction contained 2 bases not matched to a gene. This CDR3 comprises 13 residues. The CDR3 nucleotides are TGTGCCAGCAGTGGGACAGGGGAAGAAAAACTGTTTTTT. Translation: CASSGTGEEKLFF.

This chain uses TRBV7-6 with TRBJ2-7; 8 bases fit TRBD1. Germline V gene sequence: CDR1 SGHVS, CDR2 FNYEAQ. V shed 2 bases, J shed 5 bases, and the junction held 8 bases outside the gene matches. CDR3 length: 15 amino acids. This CDR3 is CASSLRGTGPHEQYF. In DNA form, the CDR3 reads TGTGCCAGCAGCTTACGAGGGACAGGTCCCCACGAGCAGTACTTC.

The chain joins TRBV29-1 to TRBJ1-5, with TRBD1 matching over 9 bases. CDR3 length: 14 amino acids. After removal of 4 bases from V and 7 bases from J, the junction contained 8 bases not matched to a gene. The germline V gene encodes CDR1 SQVTM and CDR2 ANQGSEA. The CDR3 sequence is CSVGEQGARQPQHF. The CDR3 DNA sequence: TGCAGCGTTGGCGAACAGGGGGCGCGGCAGCCCCAGCATTTT. Using reference TRBV29-1 and TRBJ1-5 for the parts outside the CDR3, the full variable domain is SAVISQKPSRDICQRGTSLTIQCQVDSQVTMMFWYRQQPGQSLTLIATANQGSEATYESGFVIDKFPISRPNLTFSTLTVSNMSPEDSSIYLCSVGEQGARQPQHFGDGTRLSIL.

The chain links TRBV2 to TRBJ2-1; D might be TRBD1 (6 bases). The CDR3 extends over 13 amino acids. Trimming pared 6 bases from V and 4 bases from J, leaving 10 bases between. CDR1 is SNHLY, CDR2 FYNNEI, per germline. The CDR3 bases are TGTGCCAGCAGACGAGGACAGTACAATGAGCAGTTCTTC. Its translation: CASRRGQYNEQFF. Combining the CDR3 with reference TRBV2 and TRBJ2-1 gives the whole variable domain EPEVTQTPSHQVTQMGQEVILRCVPISNHLYFYWYRQILGQKVEFLVSFYNNEISEKSEIFDDQFSVERPDGSNFTLKIRSTKLEDSAMYFCASRRGQYNEQFFGPGTRLTVL.

The chain has TRBV2 and TRBJ2-1, with 7 bases fitting TRBD1. This CDR3 has 14 amino acids. After removal of 1 base from V and 5 bases from J, the junction contained 2 bases not matched to a gene. Germline CDR1 reads SNHLY; CDR2 reads FYNNEI. CDR3 nucleotide sequence: TGTGCCAGCAGTGAAGGACAGGGTAACAATGAGCAGTTCTTC. Translating gives CASSEGQGNNEQFF.

V gene TRBV2 combines with J gene TRBJ1-2, with 7 bases aligning to TRBD1. The J segment lost 5 bases and the V segment lost 6 bases, leaving 9 bases of the junction unmatched. Germline CDR1 SNHLY, CDR2 FYNNEI. CDR3 length equals 14 residues. CDR3 coding DNA: TGTGCCAGCAGCCCAGGACAGGTCTCATATGGCTACACCTTC. Translated, it gives CASSPGQVSYGYTF.

The table lists this clone with a count of one. V gene TRBV11-3 combines with J gene TRBJ2-1; possibly TRBD2 for D (6 bases). The germline V gene encodes CDR1 SGHNT and CDR2 YENEEA. This CDR3 is 14 amino acids long. The V and J ends lost 6 bases and 0 bases respectively, with 9 bases between them. CDR3 amino acids: CASSRDFSYNEQFF. CDR3 nucleotides: TGTGCCAGCAGTCGGGACTTCTCCTACAATGAGCAGTTCTTC.

The chain is built from TRBV29-1 and TRBJ2-1; 7 bases align to TRBD2. This CDR3 region has 13 residues. After removal of 7 bases from V and 8 bases from J, the junction contained 11 bases not matched to a gene. The V gene's germline CDR1 is SQVTM and CDR2 ANQGSEA. The CDR3 protein is CSARLAGVDEQFF. DNA of the CDR3: TGCAGCGCTCGACTGGCGGGAGTAGATGAGCAGTTCTTC.

This chain connects TRBV27 to TRBJ2-7; TRBD1 matches 10 bases. The V segment lost 4 bases and the J segment 3 bases; nucleotides outside the gene matches: 6. The germline CDR1 and CDR2 sequences are MNHEY and SMNVEV (reference sequence). The CDR3 is made up of 15 amino acids. The CDR3 loop reads CASSWGGQGFYEQYF. CDR3 in DNA: TGTGCCAGCAGTTGGGGGGGACAGGGGTTCTACGAGCAGTACTTC.

CDR3 residues: CASSFSGASYEQYF. DNA for the CDR3: TGTGCCAGCAGTTTTAGCGGGGCTTCCTACGAGCAGTACTTC. The chain has TRBV27 and TRBJ2-7; 8 positions agree with TRBD2. CDR3 length equals 14 residues. Germline trimming cut 3 bases from V and 1 base from J; bases unmatched to any gene: 2. Germline lookup yields CDR1 MNHEY and CDR2 SMNVEV (reference sequence).

The chain is built from TRBV11-3 and TRBJ2-5, with TRBD1 matching over 9 bases. The CDR3 spans 16 residues. The germline CDR1 and CDR2 sequences are SGHNT and YENEEA. J was trimmed by 2 bases and V by 5 bases; bases with no gene match: 9. In DNA, the CDR3 is TGTGCCAGCAGCACGGGGACAGGGAGGGGGCAAGAGACCCAGTACTTC. This translates into CASSTGTGRGQETQYF.

This clone has only one observation. The chain is built from TRBV7-6 and TRBJ2-7; tentative D call: TRBD2 (7 bases). The CDR3 is 16 residues long. Deletions cut 2 bases from V and 3 bases from J, with 17 bases between. CDR1 and CDR2 from the germline V gene are SGHVS and FNYEAQ. CDR3 sequence: CASSLQGRATLYEQYF. CDR3 bases: TGTGCCAGCAGCTTACAGGGGAGGGCTACGCTCTACGAGCAGTACTTC.

The J gene is TRBJ2-2, the V gene TRBV2; possibly TRBD1 for D (6 bases). V was trimmed by 6 bases and J by 3 bases, leaving 14 bases between them. Germline loops: CDR1 SNHLY, CDR2 FYNNEI. The CDR3 is made up of 15 amino acids. CDR3 coding DNA: TGTGCCAGCAGGGTTGTGGACAGATACACCGGGGAGCTGTTTTTT. It yields the protein CASRVVDRYTGELFF.

V gene TRBV28 combines with J gene TRBJ2-7; TRBD2 agrees at 11 bases. The germline V gene encodes CDR1 MDHEN and CDR2 SYDVKM. After removal of 5 bases from V and 0 bases from J, the junction contained 12 bases not matched to a gene. The length of the CDR3 is 18 residues. CDR3 DNA sequence: TGTGCCAGCAGTGGACTAGCGGGCCCAACGCCCAACTCCTACGAGCAGTACTTC. This codes for CASSGLAGPTPNSYEQYF.